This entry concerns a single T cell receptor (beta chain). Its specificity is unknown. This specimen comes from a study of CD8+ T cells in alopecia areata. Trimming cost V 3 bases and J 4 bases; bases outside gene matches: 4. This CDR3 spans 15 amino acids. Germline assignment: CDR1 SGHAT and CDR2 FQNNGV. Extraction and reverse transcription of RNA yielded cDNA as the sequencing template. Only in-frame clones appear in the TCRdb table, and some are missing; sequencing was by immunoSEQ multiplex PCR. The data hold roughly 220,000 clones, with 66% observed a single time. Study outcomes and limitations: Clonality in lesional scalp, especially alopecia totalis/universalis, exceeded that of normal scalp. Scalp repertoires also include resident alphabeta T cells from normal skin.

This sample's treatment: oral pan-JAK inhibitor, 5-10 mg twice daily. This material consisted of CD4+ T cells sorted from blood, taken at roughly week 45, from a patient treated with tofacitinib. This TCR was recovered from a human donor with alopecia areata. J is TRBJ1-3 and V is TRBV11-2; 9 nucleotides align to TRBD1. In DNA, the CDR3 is TGTGCCAGCAGCTTCTCCGGGACAGGGGGAAACACCATATATTTT. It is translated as CASSFSGTGGNTIYF.